These T cell receptor beta chains were read from a single sample in a study of T cell responses to AZD1222 COVID-19 vaccine. Method: immunoSEQ multiplex PCR; TCRdb's copy keeps in-frame clones and lacks some. The sample gives 95,000 to 150,000 clones, approximately 90% of which show up once; around 14% is in the top ten. This material consisted of peripheral blood, taken on day 0 of AZD1222 vaccination. All receptors come from an adult in good health. Each CDR3 is given with its conserved first and last residue. A D gene is named only where the DNA matches it firmly. Size is omitted from some rows. Given values are once, few, many or a class for expanded clones.

v_call	clone_size	j_call	d_call	cdr3_aa	cdr3_nt
TRBV5-1	.	TRBJ1-4	.	CASSPQGREKLFF	TGCGCCAGCAGCCCCCAGGGGAGAGAAAAACTGTTTTTT
TRBV29-1	.	TRBJ2-5	TRBD1	CSVYSGTGFGETQYF	TGCAGCGTTTACTCCGGGACAGGGTTCGGAGAGACCCAGTACTTC
TRBV7-9	.	TRBJ1-1	.	CASETVNTEAFF	TGTGCCAGCGAGACAGTGAACACTGAAGCTTTCTTT
TRBV18	.	TRBJ1-2	.	CASSPDRPHNNYGYTF	TGTGCCAGCTCACCCGACAGGCCGCACAATAACTATGGCTACACCTTC
TRBV4-1	few	TRBJ2-5	TRBD1	CASSQSDRGETQYF	TGCGCCAGCAGCCAATCCGACAGGGGAGAGACCCAGTACTTC
TRBV3-1/TRBV3-2	.	TRBJ1-6	TRBD1	CASSQGPTGVYSPLHF	TGTGCCAGCAGCCAAGGGCCGACAGGGGTATATTCACCCCTCCACTTT
TRBV28	once	TRBJ1-5	TRBD1	CASTDDSRGEQPQHF	TGTGCCAGCACCGACGACAGCAGGGGGGAACAGCCCCAGCATTTT
TRBV19	.	TRBJ2-3	.	CASNPGGGDTDTQYF	TGTGCCAGTAACCCAGGAGGAGGGGACACAGATACGCAGTATTTT
TRBV27	.	TRBJ1-5	.	CASSLGPGLRDQPQHF	TGTGCCAGCAGTCTCGGCCCAGGGTTACGGGATCAGCCCCAGCATTTT
TRBV15	.	TRBJ1-4	TRBD1	CATSGRQGTNEKLFF	TGTGCCACCAGCGGAAGACAGGGAACTAATGAAAAACTGTTTTTT
TRBV13	.	TRBJ2-2	.	CASSASPPLLETGELFF	TGTGCCAGCAGCGCATCCCCCCCATTACTAGAGACCGGGGAGCTGTTTTTT
TRBV5-6	.	TRBJ1-1	.	CASSLDLTAHTEAFF	TGTGCCAGCAGCTTGGATCTGACAGCCCACACTGAAGCTTTCTTT
TRBV24-1	.	TRBJ2-2	TRBD2	CATSRTSQNTGELFF	TGTGCCACCAGCAGGACTAGCCAAAACACCGGGGAGCTGTTTTTT
TRBV25-1	once	TRBJ2-5	.	CASSESKGAYGETQYF	TGTGCCAGCAGTGAATCAAAAGGGGCCTATGGAGAGACCCAGTACTTC
TRBV7-2	.	TRBJ2-7	.	CASSLDQDEQYF	TGTGCCAGCAGCTTAGATCAGGACGAGCAGTACTTC
TRBV19	.	TRBJ2-3	TRBD2	CASIGAGGPSTDTQYF	TGTGCCAGTATTGGAGCGGGGGGGCCGAGCACAGATACGCAGTATTTT